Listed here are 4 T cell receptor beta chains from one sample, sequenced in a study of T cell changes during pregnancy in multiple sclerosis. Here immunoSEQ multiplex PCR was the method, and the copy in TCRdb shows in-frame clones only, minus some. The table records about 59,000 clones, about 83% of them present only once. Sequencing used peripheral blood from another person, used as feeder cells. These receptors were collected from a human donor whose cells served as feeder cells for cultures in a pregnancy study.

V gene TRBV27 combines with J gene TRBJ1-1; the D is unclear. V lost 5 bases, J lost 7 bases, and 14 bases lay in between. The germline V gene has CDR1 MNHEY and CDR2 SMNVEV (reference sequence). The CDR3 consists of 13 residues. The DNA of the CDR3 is TGTGCCAGCAGTGCGGAAGGCTTGGGTGAAGCTTTCTTT. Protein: CASSAEGLGEAFF.

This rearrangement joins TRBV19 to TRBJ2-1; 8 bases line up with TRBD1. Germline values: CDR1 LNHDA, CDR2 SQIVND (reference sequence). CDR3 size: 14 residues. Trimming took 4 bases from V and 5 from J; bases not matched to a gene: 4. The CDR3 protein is CASSTGGWDNEQFF. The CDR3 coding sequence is TGTGCCAGTAGTACAGGGGGCTGGGACAATGAGCAGTTCTTC.

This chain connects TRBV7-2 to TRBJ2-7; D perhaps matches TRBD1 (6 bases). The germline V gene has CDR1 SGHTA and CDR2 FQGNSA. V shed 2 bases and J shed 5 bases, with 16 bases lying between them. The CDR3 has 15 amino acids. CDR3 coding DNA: TGTGCCAGCAGCTTAAGTCTCTACAGGGTCCACGAGCAGTACTTC. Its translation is CASSLSLYRVHEQYF.

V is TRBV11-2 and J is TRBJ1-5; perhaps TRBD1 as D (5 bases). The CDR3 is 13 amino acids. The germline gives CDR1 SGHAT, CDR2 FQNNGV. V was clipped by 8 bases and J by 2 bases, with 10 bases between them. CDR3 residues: CASGQGGNQPQHF. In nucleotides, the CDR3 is TGTGCCAGCGGCCAGGGCGGCAATCAGCCCCAGCATTTT.